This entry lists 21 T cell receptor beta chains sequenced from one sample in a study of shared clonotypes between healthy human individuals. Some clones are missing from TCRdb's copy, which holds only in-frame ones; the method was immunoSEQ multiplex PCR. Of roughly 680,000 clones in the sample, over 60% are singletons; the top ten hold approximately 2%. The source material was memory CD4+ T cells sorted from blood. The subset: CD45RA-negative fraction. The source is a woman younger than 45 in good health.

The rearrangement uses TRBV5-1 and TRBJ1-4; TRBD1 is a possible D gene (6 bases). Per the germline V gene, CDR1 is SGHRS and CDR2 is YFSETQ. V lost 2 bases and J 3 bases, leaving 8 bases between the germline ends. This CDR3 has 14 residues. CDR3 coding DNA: TGCGCCAGCAGCTTCCAGGGGCCTAATGAAAAACTGTTTTTT. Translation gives CASSFQGPNEKLFF.

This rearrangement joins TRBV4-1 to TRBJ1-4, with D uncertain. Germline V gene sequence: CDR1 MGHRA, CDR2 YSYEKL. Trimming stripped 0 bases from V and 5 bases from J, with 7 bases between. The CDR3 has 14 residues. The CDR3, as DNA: TGCGCCAGCAGCCAAGATGGGGTAAATGAAAAACTGTTTTTT. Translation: CASSQDGVNEKLFF.

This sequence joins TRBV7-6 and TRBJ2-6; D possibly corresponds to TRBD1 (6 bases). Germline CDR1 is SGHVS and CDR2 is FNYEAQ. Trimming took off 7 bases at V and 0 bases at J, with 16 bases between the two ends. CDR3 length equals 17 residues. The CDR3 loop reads CASKSVGGSSGANVLTF. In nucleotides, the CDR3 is TGTGCCAGCAAGTCGGTAGGGGGAAGCTCTGGGGCCAACGTCCTGACTTTC.

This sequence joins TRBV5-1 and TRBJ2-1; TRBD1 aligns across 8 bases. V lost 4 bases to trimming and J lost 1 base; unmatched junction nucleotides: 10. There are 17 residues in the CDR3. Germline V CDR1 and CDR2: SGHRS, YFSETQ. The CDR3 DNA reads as TGCGCCAGCAGCGGAAGACAGGGGAGTGGTTCCTACAATGAGCAGTTCTTC. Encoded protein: CASSGRQGSGSYNEQFF.

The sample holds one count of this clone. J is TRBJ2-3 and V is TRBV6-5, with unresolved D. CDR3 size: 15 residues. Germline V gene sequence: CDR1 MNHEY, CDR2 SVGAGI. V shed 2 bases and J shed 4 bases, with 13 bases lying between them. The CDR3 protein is CASSYGGVNADTQYF. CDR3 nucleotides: TGTGCCAGCAGTTACGGTGGGGTCAACGCAGATACGCAGTATTTT.

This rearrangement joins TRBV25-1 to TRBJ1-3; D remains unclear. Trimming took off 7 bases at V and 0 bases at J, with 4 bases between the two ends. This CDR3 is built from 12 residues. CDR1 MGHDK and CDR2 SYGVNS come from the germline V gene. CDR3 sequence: CASMGSGNTIYF. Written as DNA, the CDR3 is TGTGCCAGCATGGGCTCTGGAAACACCATATATTTT.

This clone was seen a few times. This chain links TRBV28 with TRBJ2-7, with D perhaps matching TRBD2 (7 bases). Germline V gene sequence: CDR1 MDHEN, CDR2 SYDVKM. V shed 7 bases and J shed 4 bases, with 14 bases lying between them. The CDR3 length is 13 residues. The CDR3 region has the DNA TGTGCCAGCAATCGGGGGGCAAGGTACGAGCAGTACTTC. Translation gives CASNRGARYEQYF.

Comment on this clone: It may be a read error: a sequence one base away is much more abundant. In DNA form, the CDR3 reads TGTGCCAGCAGCTTAATGGGCGGCACAGATACGCAGTATTTT. Protein product: CASSLMGGTDTQYF. This chain links TRBV7-2 with TRBJ2-3, with no clear D. This CDR3 comprises 14 residues. Germline V gene sequence: CDR1 SGHTA, CDR2 FQGNSA. V was clipped by 2 bases and J by 1 base, with 7 bases between them.

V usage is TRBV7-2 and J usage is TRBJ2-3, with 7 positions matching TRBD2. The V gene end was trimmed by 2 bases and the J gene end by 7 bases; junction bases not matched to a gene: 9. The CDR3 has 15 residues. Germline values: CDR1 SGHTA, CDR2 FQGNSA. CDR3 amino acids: CASSLSGGSGYTQYF. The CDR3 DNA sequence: TGTGCCAGCAGCTTATCGGGCGGGAGTGGATATACGCAGTATTTT.

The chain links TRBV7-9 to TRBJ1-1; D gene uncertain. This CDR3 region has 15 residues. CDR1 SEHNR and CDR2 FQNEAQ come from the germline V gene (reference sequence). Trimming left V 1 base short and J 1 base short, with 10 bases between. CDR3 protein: CASSLEQPGNTEAFF. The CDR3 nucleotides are TGTGCCAGCAGCTTAGAACAGCCGGGGAACACTGAAGCTTTCTTT. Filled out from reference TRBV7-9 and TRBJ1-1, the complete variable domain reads DTGVSQNPRHKITKRGQNVTFRCDPISEHNRLYWYRQTLGQGPEFLTYFQNEAQLEKSRLLSDRFSAERPKGSFSTLEIQRTEQGDSAMYLCASSLEQPGNTEAFFGQGTRLTVV.

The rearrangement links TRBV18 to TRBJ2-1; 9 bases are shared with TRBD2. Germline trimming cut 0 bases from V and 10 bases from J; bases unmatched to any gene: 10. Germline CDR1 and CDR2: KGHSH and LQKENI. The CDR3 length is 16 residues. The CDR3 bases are TGTGCCAGCTCACCACCGACCCTGGCGGGAGGGGACGAGCAGTTCTTC. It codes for CASSPPTLAGGDEQFF.

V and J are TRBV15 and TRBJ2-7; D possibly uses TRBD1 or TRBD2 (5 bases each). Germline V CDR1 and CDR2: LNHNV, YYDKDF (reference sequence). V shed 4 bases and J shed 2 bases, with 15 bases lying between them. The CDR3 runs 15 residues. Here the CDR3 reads CATSTRVGATYEQYF. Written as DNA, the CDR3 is TGTGCCACCAGCACTAGGGTCGGGGCTACCTACGAGCAGTACTTC.

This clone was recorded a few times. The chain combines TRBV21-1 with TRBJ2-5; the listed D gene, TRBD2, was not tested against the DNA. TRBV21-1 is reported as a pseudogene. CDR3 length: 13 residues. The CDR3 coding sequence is TGTGCCAGCACCGGGACTAGCGGAGAGACCCAGTACTTC. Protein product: CASTGTSGETQYF.

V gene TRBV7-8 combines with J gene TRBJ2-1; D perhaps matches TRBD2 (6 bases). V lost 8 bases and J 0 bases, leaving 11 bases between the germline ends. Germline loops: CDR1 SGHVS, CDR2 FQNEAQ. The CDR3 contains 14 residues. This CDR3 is CASGDSPSYNEQFF. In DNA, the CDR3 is TGTGCCAGCGGGGACTCTCCCTCCTACAATGAGCAGTTCTTC. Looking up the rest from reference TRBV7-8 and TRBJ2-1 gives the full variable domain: GAGVSQSPRYKVAKRGQDVALRCDPISGHVSLFWYQQALGQGPEFLTYFQNEAQLDKSGLPSDRFFAERPEGSVSTLKIQRTQQEDSAVYLCASGDSPSYNEQFFGPGTRLTVL.

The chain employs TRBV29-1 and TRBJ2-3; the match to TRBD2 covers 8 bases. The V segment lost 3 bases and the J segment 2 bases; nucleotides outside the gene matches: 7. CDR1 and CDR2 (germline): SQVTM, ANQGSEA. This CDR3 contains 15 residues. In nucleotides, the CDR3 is TGCAGCGTTGATAGCGGGAAGTCGGACACAGATACGCAGTATTTT. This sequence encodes CSVDSGKSDTDTQYF.

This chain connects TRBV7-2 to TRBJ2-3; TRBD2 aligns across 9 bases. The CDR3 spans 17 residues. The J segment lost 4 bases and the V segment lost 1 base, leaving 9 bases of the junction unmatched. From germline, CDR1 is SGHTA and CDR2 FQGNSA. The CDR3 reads CASSLVSLAGRSDTQYF. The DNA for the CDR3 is TGTGCCAGCAGCTTAGTATCCCTAGCGGGGCGGTCAGATACGCAGTATTTT.

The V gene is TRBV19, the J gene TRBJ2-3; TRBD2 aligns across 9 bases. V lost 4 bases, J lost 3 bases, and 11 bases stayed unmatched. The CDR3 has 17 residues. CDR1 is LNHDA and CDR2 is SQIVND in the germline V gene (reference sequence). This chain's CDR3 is CASSTTPGGRGTDTQYF. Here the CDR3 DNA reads TGTGCCAGTAGTACAACCCCCGGCGGGAGGGGGACAGATACGCAGTATTTT.

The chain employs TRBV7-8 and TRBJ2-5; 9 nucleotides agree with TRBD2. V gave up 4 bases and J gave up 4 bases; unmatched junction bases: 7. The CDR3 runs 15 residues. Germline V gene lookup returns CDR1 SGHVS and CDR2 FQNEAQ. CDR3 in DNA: TGTGCCAGCAGCTGGGGCGGGAGGGACGGAGAGACCCAGTACTTC. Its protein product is CASSWGGRDGETQYF.

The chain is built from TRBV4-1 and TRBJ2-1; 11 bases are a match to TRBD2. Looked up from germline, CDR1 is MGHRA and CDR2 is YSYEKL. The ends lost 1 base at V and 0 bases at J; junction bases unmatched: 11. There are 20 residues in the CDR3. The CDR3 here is CASSQVGLAGGVGSYNEQFF. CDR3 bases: TGCGCCAGCAGCCAAGTTGGGCTAGCGGGAGGCGTGGGCTCCTACAATGAGCAGTTCTTC.

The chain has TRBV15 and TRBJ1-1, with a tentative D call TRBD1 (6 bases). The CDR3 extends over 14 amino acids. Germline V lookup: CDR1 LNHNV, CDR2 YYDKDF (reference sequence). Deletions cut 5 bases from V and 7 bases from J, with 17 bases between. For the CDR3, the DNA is TGTGCCACCAGCGAATATGGGGGGCCTGATGAAGCTTTCTTT. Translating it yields CATSEYGGPDEAFF.

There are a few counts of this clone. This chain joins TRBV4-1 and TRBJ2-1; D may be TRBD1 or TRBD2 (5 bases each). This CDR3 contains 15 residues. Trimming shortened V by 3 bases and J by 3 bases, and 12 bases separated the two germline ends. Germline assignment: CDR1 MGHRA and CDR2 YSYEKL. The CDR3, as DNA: TGCGCCAGCAGCCATATTAGGGACCACTACAATGAGCAGTTCTTC. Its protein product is CASSHIRDHYNEQFF.